The 19 T cell receptor beta chains in this list originate from one sample, sequenced in a study of neurological immune-mediated disorders (dated by TCRdb to between 2018 and 2020). Libraries were prepared through 5' RACE. Sequencing used an Illumina HiSeq 2500. TCRdb's own reprocessing of the public reads used fastp at Q25 and MiXCR and kept productive beta chains. CDR3 protein duplicates are merged, each entry listing the most common genes and DNA. The sample includes 45,000 to 50,000 distinct CDR3 sequences, with around 4.5% observed a single time. Approximately 5.3% of the sample comes from the top ten. The sample consisted of PBMCs. Every receptor here comes from a woman aged 55-70 years with multiple sclerosis.

This clonotype was seen many times. The chain links TRBV29-1 to TRBJ2-1; 8 bases are shared with TRBD2. The CDR3 is 11 residues long. The V and J ends lost 3 bases and 16 bases, in that order; junction bases with no gene match: 8. Per the germline V gene, CDR1 is SQVTM and CDR2 is ANQGSEA. In DNA, the CDR3 is TGCAGCGTTGACCTCGGACTAGCTTCTTTCTTC. It specifies CSVDLGLASFF.

V is TRBV3-1 and J is TRBJ2-1; TRBD2 agrees at 7 bases. There are 13 residues in the CDR3. Trimming took 3 bases from V and 12 from J; bases not matched to a gene: 8. Germline V gene data show CDR1 as LGHDT and CDR2 as YNNKEL (reference sequence). CDR3 in DNA: TGTGCCAGCAGCCAGGATCGACTAGCAGGGCAGTTCTTC. This codes for CASSQDRLAGQFF.

A word on this clonotype: A single base separates this from a much larger clone, so it may be a read error. V usage is TRBV10-3 and J usage is TRBJ1-6; no definite D call. Germline V gene data show CDR1 as ENHRY and CDR2 as SYGVKD. The CDR3 contains 12 residues. The chain's CDR3 is CAISDAHSPLNF. The CDR3 DNA follows: TGTGCCATCAGTGACGCGCATTCACCCCTCAACTTT.

The CDR3 reads CASSLGSRTEAFF. The CDR3 DNA reads TGCGCCAGCAGCTTGGGCTCCAGGACTGAAGCTTTCTTT. The chain links TRBV5-1 to TRBJ1-1; D not certain. The CDR3 has 13 residues. Germline V gene lookup returns CDR1 SGHRS and CDR2 YFSETQ. Trimming shortened V by 0 bases and J by 5 bases, and 8 bases separated the two germline ends.

The rearrangement uses TRBV5-1 and TRBJ2-1; 8 bases are shared with TRBD2. The CDR3 is made up of 15 amino acids. Germline loops: CDR1 SGHRS, CDR2 YFSETQ. V lost 5 bases and J lost 5; bases outside the gene matches: 9. CDR3 region: CASSATSVPNNEQFF. The DNA for the CDR3 is TGCGCCAGCAGTGCGACTAGCGTCCCTAACAATGAGCAGTTCTTC.

This clonotype was seen repeatedly, ten times or more. The chain couples TRBV6-6 to TRBJ2-7; D possibly matches TRBD1 or TRBD2 (5 bases each). Trimming pared 6 bases from V and 0 bases from J, leaving 9 bases between. This CDR3 has 13 amino acids. Germline values: CDR1 MNHNY, CDR2 SVGAGI (reference sequence). The CDR3 sequence is CASSGAYSYEQYV. The CDR3 bases are TGTGCCAGCAGCGGGGCTTACTCCTACGAGCAGTACGTC.

This clonotype was detected many times. This sequence joins TRBV6-2 or TRBV6-3 and TRBJ1-4, with D maybe TRBD1 (5 bases). Germline V gene data show CDR1 as MNHEY and CDR2 as SVGEGT. V was pared by 6 bases and J by 7 bases, with 12 bases between. The CDR3 sequence is 13 residues long. In nucleotides, the CDR3 is TGTGCCAGCAGCAGGGAAGTTGGTGAAAAACTGTTTTTT. Residues: CASSREVGEKLFF.

This clonotype showed up just a few times. This chain links TRBV5-1 with TRBJ2-3, with 13 nucleotides matching TRBD2. The CDR3 consists of 14 residues. The V segment lost 4 bases and the J segment 8 bases; nucleotides outside the gene matches: 4. CDR1 and CDR2 (germline): SGHRS, YFSETQ. The CDR3 protein is CASSGTSGMVTQYF. The CDR3 bases are TGCGCCAGCAGCGGGACTAGCGGGATGGTTACGCAGTATTTT.

This clonotype was seen many times. The rearrangement links TRBV5-1 to TRBJ2-7; the match to TRBD1 covers 10 bases. The J segment lost 4 bases and the V segment lost 3 bases, leaving 4 bases of the junction unmatched. CDR1 is SGHRS, CDR2 YFSETQ, per germline. This CDR3 region has 14 residues. DNA of the CDR3: TGCGCCAGCAGCTCCCTGGGACAGGGGTACGAGCAGTACTTC. Its translation is CASSSLGQGYEQYF. Filled out from reference TRBV5-1 and TRBJ2-7, the complete variable domain reads KAGVTQTPRYLIKTRGQQVTLSCSPISGHRSVSWYQQTPGQGLQFLFEYFSETQRNKGNFPGRFSGRQFSNSRSEMNVSTLELGDSALYLCASSSLGQGYEQYFGPGTRLTVT.

The sample holds many counts of this clonotype. The rearrangement uses TRBV20-1 and TRBJ1-2; the D is unclear. V dropped 6 bases and J dropped 4 bases, with 9 bases sitting between them. Germline-derived CDR1 and CDR2 are DFQATT and SNEGSKA (reference sequence). This CDR3 spans 11 amino acids. The CDR3 DNA is TGCAGTGCCCACTGGGCCTATGGCTACACCTTC. As protein: CSAHWAYGYTF.

At least ten counts were recorded for this clonotype. The chain uses TRBV12-3 or TRBV12-4 and TRBJ1-1, with D perhaps matching TRBD1 (5 bases). V was cut by 5 bases and J by 1 base, with 14 bases left in between. This CDR3 is 15 amino acids long. CDR3 DNA sequence: TGTGCCAGCAGTCCACATGGACACCAGAACACTGAAGCTTTCTTT. The encoded protein is CASSPHGHQNTEAFF.

This clonotype was observed at least ten times. J is TRBJ2-5 and V is TRBV3-1; 9 bases are a match to TRBD2. The CDR3 sequence is 15 residues long. After removal of 3 bases from V and 1 base from J, the junction contained 3 bases not matched to a gene. Germline-derived CDR1 and CDR2 are LGHDT and YNNKEL (reference sequence). The CDR3 DNA follows: TGTGCCAGCAGCCAGAGTAGCGGGGGCCAAGAGACCCAGTACTTC. This encodes CASSQSSGGQETQYF.

This clonotype was observed a few times. This chain joins TRBV20-1 and TRBJ2-3; 9 bases map to TRBD2. Per germline, CDR1 DFQATT and CDR2 SNEGSKA (reference sequence). This CDR3 has 15 amino acids. J gave up 0 bases and V 5 bases, and 6 bases lay outside the gene matches. The CDR3 nucleotides are TGCAGTGCTCCCCCTAGCGGGGTTAGCACAGATACGCAGTATTTT. The encoded protein is CSAPPSGVSTDTQYF.

This clonotype was seen at least ten times. The V call is TRBV6-2 or TRBV6-3, the J call TRBJ2-1, with 10 bases lining up with TRBD2. The CDR3 is 15 residues long. Per germline, CDR1 MNHEY and CDR2 SVGEGT. V shed 5 bases and J 6 bases; nucleotides not matched to a gene: 7. The CDR3 nucleotides are TGTGCCAGCAGTATGAGCGGGAGGGGTGTCAATGAGCAGTTCTTC. Protein sequence: CASSMSGRGVNEQFF.

The table lists this clonotype with many counts. The J gene is TRBJ2-7, the V gene TRBV11-2; D unclear. Germline V gene data show CDR1 as SGHAT and CDR2 as FQNNGV. The CDR3 is 14 residues long. The V end was cut by 4 bases, the J end by 2 bases, with 12 bases between. The CDR3 DNA follows: TGTGCCAGCAGCTCCCGCGCCCAAACCTACGAGCAGTACTTC. It yields the protein CASSSRAQTYEQYF.

At least ten counts were recorded for this clonotype. V gene TRBV7-8 combines with J gene TRBJ2-2; D is undetermined. The germline V and J ends were trimmed by 5 bases and 6 bases, with 13 bases remaining between them. Germline CDR1 is SGHVS and CDR2 is FQNEAQ. The CDR3 has 14 amino acids. The CDR3 sequence is CASSTPLVAGELFF. The CDR3 DNA reads TGTGCCAGCAGCACCCCTTTAGTGGCCGGGGAGCTGTTTTTT.

This clonotype was picked up many times. This chain links TRBV20-1 with TRBJ2-3; 10 bases agree with TRBD2. Germline values: CDR1 DFQATT, CDR2 SNEGSKA (reference sequence). Trimming removed 4 bases from V and 3 bases from J; junction bases left unmatched: 7. The CDR3 totals 15 residues. The CDR3: CSAKGSGRETDTQYF. CDR3 sequence (DNA): TGCAGTGCTAAGGGGAGCGGGAGGGAGACAGATACGCAGTATTTT.

This clonotype was seen ten or more times. The V call is TRBV7-8, the J call TRBJ2-3; the match to TRBD2 covers 9 bases. Trimming removed 8 bases from V and 3 bases from J; junction bases left unmatched: 3. CDR1 SGHVS and CDR2 FQNEAQ come from the germline V gene. The CDR3 is 13 residues long. The CDR3 region is CASLAGRTDTQYF. Here the CDR3 DNA reads TGTGCCAGCCTAGCGGGGAGGACAGATACGCAGTATTTT.

This clonotype came up many times. CDR3 nucleotides: TGCGCCAGCAGCCAAGATTGGCAGGCTAATTCACCCCTCCACTTT. It translates to CASSQDWQANSPLHF. The chain recombines TRBV4-3 with TRBJ1-6, with D uncertain. From germline, CDR1 is LGHNA and CDR2 YSLEER. Trimming removed 0 bases from V and 6 bases from J, with 9 bases in between. The CDR3 spans 15 residues.